Each of the 32 T cell receptor beta chains below was sequenced from the same sample in a study of T cells in Graves' hyperthyroidism and ophthalmopathy. What was amplified from RNA transcripts were TCR beta CDR3 regions. In the first-round RT-PCR of the TCR CDR3, the HTBI primer set was used. TCRdb ran MiXCR on the multiplex PCR reads and lists one entry per CDR3 protein. The sample has a few hundred thousand distinct CDR3 sequences; over 12% are singletons. The material sequenced was blood. The receptors here all came from a woman aged 55-70 years with Graves' ophthalmopathy.

Many counts were recorded for this clonotype. This sequence joins TRBV18 and TRBJ2-5, with 8 bases aligning to TRBD2. This CDR3 comprises 14 residues. The germline gives CDR1 KGHSH, CDR2 LQKENI. J lost 5 bases, V lost 3 bases, and 5 bases had no gene match. The CDR3 loop is CASSPGAGDETQYF. Written as DNA, the CDR3 is TGTGCCAGCTCACCCGGAGCGGGAGATGAGACCCAGTACTTC.

This clonotype was picked up many times. V gene TRBV5-6 combines with J gene TRBJ2-4; no firm D call. The CDR3 is 14 residues long. Germline loops: CDR1 SGHDT, CDR2 YYEEEE. V gave up 1 base and J gave up 0 bases, with 5 bases separating them. Here the CDR3 reads CASSLLLAKNIQYF. CDR3 DNA: TGTGCCAGCAGCTTGTTACTAGCCAAAAACATTCAGTACTTC.

This clonotype was observed many times. The rearrangement links TRBV2 to TRBJ2-1; D not certain. Germline CDR1 reads SNHLY; CDR2 reads FYNNEI. Trimming took off 2 bases at V and 9 bases at J, with 5 bases between the two ends. This CDR3 spans 11 amino acids. CDR3 coding DNA: TGTGCCAGCAGTGAAATTGGTGAGCAGTTCTTC. This sequence encodes CASSEIGEQFF.

This clonotype was found many times. This rearrangement joins TRBV20-1 to TRBJ2-7; D uncertain. V was cut by 3 bases and J by 2 bases, with 5 bases left in between. CDR3 length: 11 amino acids. Germline lookup yields CDR1 DFQATT and CDR2 SNEGSKA (reference sequence). CDR3 loop: CSASTAYEQYF. As DNA, the CDR3 is TGCAGTGCTAGTACTGCCTACGAGCAGTACTTC.

This clonotype has ten or more counts. The gene calls are TRBV28 and TRBJ1-2; 7 nucleotides line up with TRBD1. The CDR3 sequence is 12 residues long. Germline V gene data show CDR1 as MDHEN and CDR2 as SYDVKM. J was trimmed by 6 bases and V by 8 bases; bases with no gene match: 6. Here the CDR3 DNA reads TGTGCCAGCGTACAGGGGCGGCATGGCTACACCTTC. It is translated as CASVQGRHGYTF.

This clonotype was seen more than once but under ten times. The chain carries TRBV29-1 and TRBJ2-7, with D perhaps TRBD1 or TRBD2 (5 bases each). Germline V CDR1 and CDR2: SQVTM, ANQGSEA. There are 13 residues in the CDR3. V lost 1 base to trimming and J lost 6 bases, with 13 bases between them. The CDR3 protein is CSVEGQAGAEQYF. CDR3 in DNA: TGCAGCGTTGAAGGGCAGGCCGGGGCCGAGCAGTACTTC.

The rearrangement uses TRBV2 and TRBJ2-2; D unclear. The V and J ends lost 0 bases and 7 bases respectively, with 6 bases between them. The CDR3 is 13 residues long. Germline V gene sequence: CDR1 SNHLY, CDR2 FYNNEI. The CDR3 sequence: CASSEARIGELFF. The CDR3 DNA sequence: TGTGCCAGCAGTGAAGCGCGTATCGGGGAGCTGTTTTTT.

This clonotype was counted many times. This sequence joins TRBV28 and TRBJ2-3; maybe TRBD1 (6 bases). Trimming removed 7 bases from V and 7 bases from J, with 21 bases in between. Looked up from germline, CDR1 is MDHEN and CDR2 is SYDVKM. CDR3 length equals 15 residues. In DNA form, the CDR3 reads TGTGCCAGCACCGGGTATCTTGACAGGAGGAATACGCAGTATTTT. The encoded protein is CASTGYLDRRNTQYF.

Many counts were recorded for this clonotype. CDR3: CASSENPGYGYTF. CDR3 DNA sequence: TGCGCCAGCAGTGAGAATCCCGGCTATGGCTACACCTTC. This chain links TRBV10-1 with TRBJ1-2, with D uncertain. Germline CDR1 and CDR2: WNHNN and SYGVQD (reference sequence). Trimming took off 2 bases at V and 4 bases at J, with 8 bases between the two ends. The CDR3 is made up of 13 amino acids.

This clonotype was counted many times. The rearrangement links TRBV6-5 to TRBJ2-2; D is undetermined. Germline CDR1 is MNHEY and CDR2 is SVGAGI. The CDR3 runs 17 residues. V lost 1 base and J 2 bases, leaving 14 bases between the germline ends. CDR3: CASSYYPRTVNTGELFF. The CDR3 coding sequence is TGTGCCAGCAGTTACTACCCTCGGACGGTTAACACCGGGGAGCTGTTTTTT.

This clonotype has at least ten counts. The chain has TRBV20-1 and TRBJ2-3; possibly TRBD2 for D (7 bases). V was cut by 1 base and J by 1 base, with 24 bases left in between. Germline V gene data show CDR1 as DFQATT and CDR2 as SNEGSKA (reference sequence). The CDR3 extends over 19 amino acids. CDR3 loop: CSARVPLGGAGRGTDTQYF. The DNA of the CDR3 is TGCAGTGCTAGAGTACCCCTTGGGGGGGCGGGAAGGGGCACAGATACGCAGTATTTT.

This clonotype was recorded many times. A read error may be the cause here, since a much bigger clone is one base away. The chain has TRBV6-1 and TRBJ2-1; 7 bases map to TRBD1. The CDR3 extends over 15 amino acids. V was pared by 5 bases and J by 0 bases, with 4 bases of the junction left unmatched. Germline CDR1 and CDR2: MNHNS and SASEGT. CDR3 amino acids: CASSRGQVSYNEQFF. DNA of the CDR3: TGTGCCAGCAGTCGCGGACAGGTCTCCTACAATGAGCAGTTCTTC.

This clonotype was picked up many times. This chain joins TRBV28 and TRBJ2-3, with a weak D call TRBD2 (5 bases). The CDR3 covers 16 residues. V gave up 6 bases and J gave up 0 bases, with 16 bases separating them. Germline V gene lookup returns CDR1 MDHEN and CDR2 SYDVKM. The CDR3 coding sequence is TGTGCCAGCAGCTCAGACTACCCGTTCAGCACAGATACGCAGTATTTT. Translating it yields CASSSDYPFSTDTQYF.

This clonotype turned up a few times. The chain is built from TRBV5-1 and TRBJ2-5; D remains ambiguous. This CDR3 contains 13 residues. Trimming shortened V by 5 bases and J by 4 bases, and 12 bases separated the two germline ends. From germline, CDR1 is SGHRS and CDR2 YFSETQ. CDR3 coding DNA: TGCGCCAGCAGTCACGGGCTGGGAGAGACCCAGTACTTC. Its protein is CASSHGLGETQYF.

This clonotype occurred many times. The chain carries TRBV3-1 and TRBJ1-1, with D perhaps TRBD1 (5 bases). V was pared by 0 bases and J by 0 bases, with 11 bases between. This CDR3 spans 16 amino acids. Germline V gene data show CDR1 as LGHDT and CDR2 as YNNKEL (reference sequence). The CDR3 DNA sequence: TGTGCCAGCAGCCAAGATTGGGACCGAGTGAACACTGAAGCTTTCTTT. It specifies CASSQDWDRVNTEAFF.

The V call is TRBV7-2, the J call TRBJ1-2, with D possibly being TRBD1 (5 bases). V lost 5 bases to trimming and J lost 8 bases, with 15 bases between them. CDR3 length equals 13 residues. Germline loops: CDR1 SGHTA, CDR2 FQGNSA. CDR3 residues: CASSTGTARGYTF. The CDR3 DNA follows: TGTGCCAGCAGCACCGGGACGGCGCGGGGCTACACCTTC.

CDR3 DNA: TGTGCCAGCAGCCCAGGGGGGTTAACGGGACCCGGGGAGCTGTTTTTT. This encodes CASSPGGLTGPGELFF. The V and J genes are TRBV7-2 and TRBJ2-2, with a possible D match to TRBD1 (7 bases). Between the trimmed V and J ends, which lost 5 bases and 6 bases, there was a span of 19 bases. This CDR3 comprises 16 residues. The germline CDR1 and CDR2 sequences are SGHTA and FQGNSA.

This clonotype was detected ten times or more. The chain is built from TRBV11-2 and TRBJ2-5; D call uncertain. The germline V gene has CDR1 SGHAT and CDR2 FQNNGV. The CDR3 runs 13 residues. Trimming removed 4 bases from V and 2 bases from J, with 8 bases in between. The CDR3 loop reads CASSSQLQETQYF. DNA for the CDR3: TGTGCCAGCAGCTCCCAACTACAAGAGACCCAGTACTTC.

This clonotype has at least ten counts. The genes are TRBV5-1 and TRBJ2-1, with D tentatively TRBD1 (5 bases). The germline V gene encodes CDR1 SGHRS and CDR2 YFSETQ. The CDR3 loop spans 14 amino acids. V was trimmed by 3 bases and J by 8 bases, leaving 15 bases between them. This chain's CDR3 is CASSWGSGFDEQFF. The CDR3 nucleotides are TGCGCCAGCAGCTGGGGATCAGGGTTCGATGAGCAGTTCTTC.

The chain joins TRBV6-2 or TRBV6-3 to TRBJ1-3; D not resolved. The CDR3 contains 14 residues. V lost 7 bases and J 2 bases, leaving 12 bases between the germline ends. Germline V gives CDR1 MNHEY, CDR2 SVGEGT. The CDR3 DNA follows: TGTGCCAGCAATAAGGGTTATACTGGAAACACCATATATTTT. It encodes CASNKGYTGNTIYF.

The chain joins TRBV4-2 to TRBJ2-7; TRBD1 matches at 10 bases. The CDR3 consists of 18 residues. J was trimmed by 1 base and V by 2 bases; bases with no gene match: 11. Germline CDR1 is LGHNA and CDR2 is YNFKEQ. CDR3 DNA: TGTGCCAGCAGCCAAAGGGTTGGGGACAGGGGCTTATCCTACGAGCAGTACTTC. Its protein product is CASSQRVGDRGLSYEQYF.

The sample holds a few counts of this clonotype. The DNA is omitted, as the CDR3 cannot be located on it reliably, and the CDR3 follows TCRdb's listing. J is TRBJ2-2 and V is TRBV7-9; TRBD1 is the table's D call, not checked against the DNA. Germline CDR1 SEHNR, CDR2 FQNEAQ (reference sequence). The CDR3 has 13 residues if both end residues are counted. The chain's CDR3 is CASSFGPGGELFF.

The chain joins TRBV10-1 to TRBJ1-6, with D perhaps TRBD1 (6 bases). The germline gives CDR1 WNHNN, CDR2 SYGVQD (reference sequence). V lost 5 bases and J 10 bases, leaving 12 bases between the germline ends. The CDR3 is 13 residues long. The chain's CDR3 is CASSWTEGSPLHF. Written as DNA, the CDR3 is TGCGCCAGCAGTTGGACAGAGGGATCACCCCTCCACTTT.

V gene TRBV11-2 combines with J gene TRBJ2-2, with D possibly being TRBD2 (5 bases). Per the germline V gene, CDR1 is SGHAT and CDR2 is FQNNGV. This CDR3 is built from 15 residues. V lost 1 base, J lost 4 bases, and 10 bases lay in between. The CDR3, as DNA: TGTGCCAGCAGCTTAGGCGGGCGAGTCACCGGGGAGCTGTTTTTT. It translates to CASSLGGRVTGELFF. Supplemented by reference TRBV11-2 and TRBJ2-2, the full variable domain reads EAGVAQSPRYKIIEKRQSVAFWCNPISGHATLYWYQQILGQGPKLLIQFQNNGVVDDSQLPKDRFSAERLKGVDSTLKIQPAKLEDSAVYLCASSLGGRVTGELFFGEGSRLTVL.

This clonotype has ten or more counts. The chain uses TRBV27 and TRBJ2-3; TRBD1 matches at 8 bases. V was clipped by 5 bases and J by 1 base; unmatched bases: 8. Germline V gene data show CDR1 as MNHEY and CDR2 as SMNVEV (reference sequence). The CDR3 spans 16 residues. CDR3 sequence (DNA): TGTGCCAGCAGTCCTCGGACAGGGACAGGCACAGATACGCAGTATTTT. Protein sequence: CASSPRTGTGTDTQYF.

The chain is built from TRBV30 and TRBJ2-6, with D possibly TRBD1 on 5 matching bases. Looked up from germline, CDR1 is GTSNPN and CDR2 is SVGIG (reference sequence). This CDR3 is built from 12 residues. V lost 6 bases, J lost 4 bases, and 7 bases lay in between. CDR3 in amino acids: CACWTGANVLTF. The CDR3 DNA is TGTGCCTGCTGGACAGGGGCCAACGTCCTGACTTTC.

This clonotype was counted at least ten times. This sequence joins TRBV12-3 or TRBV12-4 and TRBJ2-6; 9 bases line up with TRBD1. After removal of 6 bases from V and 3 bases from J, the junction contained 12 bases not matched to a gene. The CDR3 sequence is 18 residues long. The CDR3 DNA sequence: TGTGCCAGCAGGCGGACAGGGGAACCCCCAAATGGGGCCAACGTCCTGACTTTC. Its protein is CASRRTGEPPNGANVLTF.

There are a few counts of this clonotype. The V and J genes are TRBV28 and TRBJ2-1; TRBD2 might be the D (5 bases). Trimming removed 7 bases at V and 0 bases at J, with 16 bases between. The CDR3 totals 16 residues. Germline CDR1 reads MDHEN; CDR2 reads SYDVKM. CDR3 residues: CASKGGFVSSYNEQFF. CDR3 nucleotides: TGTGCCAGCAAAGGAGGATTTGTAAGCTCCTACAATGAGCAGTTCTTC.

This chain uses TRBV12-3 or TRBV12-4 with TRBJ2-1; TRBD1 might be the D (7 bases). Trimming shortened V by 6 bases and J by 4 bases, and 19 bases separated the two germline ends. This CDR3 comprises 16 residues. CDR3 nucleotide sequence: TGTGCCAGCAGCCCCCAGGGGGGCGCGAATTACAATGAGCAGTTCTTC. Protein: CASSPQGGANYNEQFF.

V and J are TRBV6-1 and TRBJ1-3, with D maybe TRBD1 (5 bases). Germline V gives CDR1 MNHNS, CDR2 SASEGT. The CDR3 extends over 15 amino acids. V was shortened by 0 bases and J by 2 bases, with 8 bases between the two germline ends. The chain's CDR3 is CASSEAREPGNTIYF. As DNA, the CDR3 is TGTGCCAGCAGTGAAGCCAGGGAACCTGGAAACACCATATATTTT.

This clonotype has only a few counts. The chain uses TRBV28 and TRBJ1-1; the D gene is possibly TRBD1 (5 bases). The CDR3 has 18 amino acids. CDR1 is MDHEN, CDR2 SYDVKM, per germline. V was cut by 2 bases and J by 1 base, with 20 bases left in between. Written as DNA, the CDR3 is TGTGCCAGCAGTTTAGTAGGGACTGACGTTAGCGGGAACACTGAAGCTTTCTTT. This translates into CASSLVGTDVSGNTEAFF.

This clonotype was recorded at least ten times. The chain combines TRBV30 with TRBJ2-3; D might be TRBD2 (6 bases). Germline values: CDR1 GTSNPN, CDR2 SVGIG (reference sequence). V was trimmed by 3 bases and J by 5 bases, leaving 9 bases between them. The CDR3 runs to 12 residues. The CDR3 DNA sequence: TGTGCCTGGAGCGGAGCGGGAGATACGCAGTATTTT. It is translated as CAWSGAGDTQYF.